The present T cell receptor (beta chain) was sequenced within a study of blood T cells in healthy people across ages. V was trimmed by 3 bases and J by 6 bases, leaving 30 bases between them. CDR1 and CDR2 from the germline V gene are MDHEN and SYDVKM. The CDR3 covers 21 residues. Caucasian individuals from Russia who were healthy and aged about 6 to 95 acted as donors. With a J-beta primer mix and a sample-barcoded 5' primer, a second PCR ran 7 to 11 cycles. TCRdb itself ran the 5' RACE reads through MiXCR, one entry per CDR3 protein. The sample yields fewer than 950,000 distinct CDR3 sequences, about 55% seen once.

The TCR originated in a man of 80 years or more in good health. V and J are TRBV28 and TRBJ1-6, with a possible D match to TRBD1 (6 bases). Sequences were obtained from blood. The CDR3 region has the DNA TGTGCCAGCAGTTTCCTATTCTGGGGGACACCGGGGGCAATGGGTAATTCACCCCTCCACTTT. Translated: CASSFLFWGTPGAMGNSPLHF.